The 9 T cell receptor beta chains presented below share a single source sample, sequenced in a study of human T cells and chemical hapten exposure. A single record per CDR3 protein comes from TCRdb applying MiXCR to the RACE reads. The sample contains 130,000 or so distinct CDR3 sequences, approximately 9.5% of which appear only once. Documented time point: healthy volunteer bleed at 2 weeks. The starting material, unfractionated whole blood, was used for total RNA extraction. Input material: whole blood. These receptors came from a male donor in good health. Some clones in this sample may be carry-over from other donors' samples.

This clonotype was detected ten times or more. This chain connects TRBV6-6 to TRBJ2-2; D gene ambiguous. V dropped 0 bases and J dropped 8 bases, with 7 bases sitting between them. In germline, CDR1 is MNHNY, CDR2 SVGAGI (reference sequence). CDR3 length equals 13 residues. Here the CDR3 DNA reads TGTGCCAGCAGTTACTCCCAGTGGGGGGAGCTGTTTTTT. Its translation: CASSYSQWGELFF.

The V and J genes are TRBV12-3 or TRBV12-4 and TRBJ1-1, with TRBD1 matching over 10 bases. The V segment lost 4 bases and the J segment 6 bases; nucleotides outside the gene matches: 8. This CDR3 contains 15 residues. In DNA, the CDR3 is TGTGCCAGCAGTTCGGAAACCGGGACAGGGGCTGAAGCTTTCTTT. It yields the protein CASSSETGTGAEAFF.

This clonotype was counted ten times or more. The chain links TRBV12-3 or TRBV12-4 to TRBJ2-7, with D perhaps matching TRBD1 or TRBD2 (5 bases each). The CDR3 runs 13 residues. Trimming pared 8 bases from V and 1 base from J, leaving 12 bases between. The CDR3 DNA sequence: TGTGCCAGCCGGGGTACAGGTTCCTACGAGCAGTACTTC. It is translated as CASRGTGSYEQYF.

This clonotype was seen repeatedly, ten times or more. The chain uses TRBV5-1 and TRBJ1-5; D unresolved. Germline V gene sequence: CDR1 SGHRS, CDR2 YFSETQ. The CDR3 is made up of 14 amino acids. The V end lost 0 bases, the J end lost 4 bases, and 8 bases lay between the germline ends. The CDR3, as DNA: TGCGCCAGCAGCTTGGTACGAGCAAATCAGCCCCAGCATTTT. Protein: CASSLVRANQPQHF.

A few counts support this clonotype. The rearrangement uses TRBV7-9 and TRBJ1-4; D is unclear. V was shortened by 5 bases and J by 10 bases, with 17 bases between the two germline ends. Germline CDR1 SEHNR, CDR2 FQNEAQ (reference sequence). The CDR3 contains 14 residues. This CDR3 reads CASSLDPAAGKLFF. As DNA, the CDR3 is TGTGCCAGCAGCCTCGACCCGGCGGCTGGAAAACTGTTTTTT.

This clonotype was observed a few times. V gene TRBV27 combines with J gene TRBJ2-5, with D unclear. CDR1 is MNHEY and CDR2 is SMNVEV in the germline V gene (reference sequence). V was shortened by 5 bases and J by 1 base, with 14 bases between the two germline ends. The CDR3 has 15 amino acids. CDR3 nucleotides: TGTGCCAGCAGTCCCGAATGGGCTAGCCAAGAGACCCAGTACTTC. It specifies CASSPEWASQETQYF.

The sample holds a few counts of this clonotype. Here the CDR3 DNA reads TGCAGCGTTGATACGGGGGACAGGTTGACCATAGTCTCATACGAGCAGTACTTC. This encodes CSVDTGDRLTIVSYEQYF. The chain joins TRBV29-1 to TRBJ2-7; 8 nucleotides align to TRBD1. Looked up from germline, CDR1 is SQVTM and CDR2 is ANQGSEA. CDR3 size: 18 residues. The ends lost 3 bases at V and 4 bases at J; junction bases unmatched: 20.

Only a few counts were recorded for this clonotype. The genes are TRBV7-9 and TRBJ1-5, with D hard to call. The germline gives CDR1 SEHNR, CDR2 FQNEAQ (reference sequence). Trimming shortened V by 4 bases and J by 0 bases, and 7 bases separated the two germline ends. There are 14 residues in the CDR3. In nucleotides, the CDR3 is TGTGCCAGCAGCTCGGACCATAGCAATCAGCCCCAGCATTTT. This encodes CASSSDHSNQPQHF.

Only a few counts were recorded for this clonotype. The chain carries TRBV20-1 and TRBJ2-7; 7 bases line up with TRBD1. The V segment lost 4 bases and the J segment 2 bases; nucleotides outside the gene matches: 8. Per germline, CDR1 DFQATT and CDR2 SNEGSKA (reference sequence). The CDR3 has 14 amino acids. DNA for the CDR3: TGCAGTGCTACGGGACAGAACCCCGCCTACGAGCAGTACTTC. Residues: CSATGQNPAYEQYF.